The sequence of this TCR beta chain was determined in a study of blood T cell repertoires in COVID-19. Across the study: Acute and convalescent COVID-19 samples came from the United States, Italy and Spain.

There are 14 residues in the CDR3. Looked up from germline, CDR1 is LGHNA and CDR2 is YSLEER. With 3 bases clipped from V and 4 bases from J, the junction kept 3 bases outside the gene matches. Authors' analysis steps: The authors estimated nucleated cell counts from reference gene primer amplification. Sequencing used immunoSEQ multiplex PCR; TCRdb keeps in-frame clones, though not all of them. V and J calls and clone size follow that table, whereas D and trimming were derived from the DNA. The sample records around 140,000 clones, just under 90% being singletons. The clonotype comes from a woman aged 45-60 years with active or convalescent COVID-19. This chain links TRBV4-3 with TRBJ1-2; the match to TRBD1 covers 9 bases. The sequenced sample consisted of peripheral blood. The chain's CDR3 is CASSQGTGRYGYTF. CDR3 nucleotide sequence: TGCGCCAGCAGCCAGGGGACAGGGCGCTATGGCTACACCTTC.